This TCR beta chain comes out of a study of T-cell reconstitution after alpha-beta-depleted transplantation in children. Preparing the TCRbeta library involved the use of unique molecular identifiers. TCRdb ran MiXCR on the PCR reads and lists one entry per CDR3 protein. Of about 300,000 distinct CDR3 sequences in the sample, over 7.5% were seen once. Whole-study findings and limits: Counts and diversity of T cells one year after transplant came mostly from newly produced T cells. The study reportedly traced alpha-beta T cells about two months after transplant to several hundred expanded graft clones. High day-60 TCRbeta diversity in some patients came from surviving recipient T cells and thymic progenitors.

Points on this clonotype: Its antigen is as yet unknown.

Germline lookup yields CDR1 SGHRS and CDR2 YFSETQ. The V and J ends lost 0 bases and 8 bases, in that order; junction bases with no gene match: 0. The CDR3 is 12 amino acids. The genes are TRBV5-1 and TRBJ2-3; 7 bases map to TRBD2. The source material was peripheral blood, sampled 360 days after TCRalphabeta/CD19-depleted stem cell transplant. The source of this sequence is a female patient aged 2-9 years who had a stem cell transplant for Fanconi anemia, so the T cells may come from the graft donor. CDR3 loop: CASSLGGGTQYF. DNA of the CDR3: TGCGCCAGCAGCTTGGGGGGGGGTACGCAGTATTTT.